This T cell receptor beta chain comes out of a study of T cell repertoires in cytomegalovirus infection. Study as a whole: Evidence of both CMV infection and a matching HLA type came from public TCR beta signatures.

The germline V gene encodes CDR1 DFQATT and CDR2 SNEGSKA (reference sequence). The CDR3 consists of 17 residues. The table lists this clonotype with many counts. Its antigen is not known. Each CDR3 protein is one row after TCRdb ran MiXCR on the reads. The table has 310,000 or so distinct CDR3 sequences, roughly 15% seen once. Study-wide results and caveats: Individuals carrying CMV plus the relevant HLA were identified by cumulative frequency of public TCR beta families. In two of eight donors, the top clonotype was HLA-C-restricted CMV-specific.

What was sequenced was PBMCs. This TCR was recovered from a human donor in good health (CMV status not recorded). Some clones in this sample may be carry-over from other donors' samples. The chain is built from TRBV20-1 and TRBJ1-2, with D perhaps matching TRBD1 (6 bases). The CDR3 DNA is TGCAGCGCTTCGGGGGCAGGGACCATTCTAGCCCGAGATGGCTACACCTTC. Its protein product is CSASGAGTILARDGYTF.